The clone carrying this T cell receptor beta chain was counted only a few times. The sample is drawn from a study of blood T cell repertoires in COVID-19. V lost 0 bases and J 5 bases, leaving 11 bases between the germline ends. Per the germline V gene, CDR1 is SGHRS and CDR2 is YFSETQ. This CDR3 contains 14 residues. Some clones are missing from TCRdb's copy, which holds only in-frame ones; the method was immunoSEQ multiplex PCR. The sample has about 71,000 clones, roughly 82% seen once. The sample comprised peripheral blood. The TCR originated in a woman over 75 with active or convalescent COVID-19. The V call is TRBV5-1, the J call TRBJ2-5, with a weak D call TRBD1 (5 bases). The CDR3 reads CASSLGAKGETQYF. The CDR3 DNA sequence: TGCGCCAGCAGCTTGGGTGCCAAGGGGGAGACCCAGTACTTC.